This T cell receptor (beta chain) was obtained from a study of cytomegalovirus exposure and HLA in healthy donors. Study observations and caveats: Cytomegalovirus association was assigned to approximately 160 TCR beta chains. In vitro data verified three CMV-associated chains as specific for CMV antigens.

With 60 Vbeta and 13 Jbeta primers, the PCR was carried out. Profiling relied on immunoSEQ multiplex PCR, and the TCRdb table lists in-frame clones only, not all of them. The sample lists over 150,000 clones, under 85% occurring once. V was cut by 5 bases and J by 4 bases, with 14 bases left in between. Germline CDR1 and CDR2: SGHVS and FNYEAQ. This CDR3 has 15 residues. This clone has a single count. Antigen specificity is unknown. Source material: PBMCs. J is TRBJ2-2 and V is TRBV7-6, with TRBD1 as a possible D gene (5 bases). The receptor was derived from a man aged 50 or older in good health and CMV-seronegative. CDR3 in amino acids: CASSRQQGGTGELFF. The CDR3, as DNA: TGTGCCAGCAGCCGACAGCAGGGTGGCACCGGGGAGCTGTTTTTT.